This record concerns one T cell receptor (beta chain) sequence. The antigen it recognizes is unknown. For each CD8+ T cell subset, flow sorting was done in triplicate, and about 300,000 cells per subset went directly into RLT lysis buffer. To keep memory contaminants out, a stringent definition of naive CD8+ T cells was applied: CD45RO-CCR7+CD27+CD95-. Peripheral blood mononuclear cells were isolated from buffy coats by standard density gradient centrifugation. A FACSAria III was used to flow-sort naive CXCR3-negative and CXCR3-positive CD8+ T cells. Total RNA was extracted from sorted cells using an RNeasy Mini Kit. From the cysteine through the phenylalanine, the CDR3 covers 14 amino acids. DNA for this receptor is not on file. CDR1 SGHTA and CDR2 FQGNSA were looked up in the germline V gene. This entry is derived from a study of CXCR3-negative and CXCR3-positive naive CD8 T cells (dated 2019 in TCRdb). At the level of the whole study: In total, about 130 million TRB reads were obtained, which works out to roughly 1.5 +/- 0.3 million reads per library. TRBV-TRBJ cluster analysis included naive subsets from a handful of donors and memory cells from 3 donors. Diversity and physicochemical repertoire analyses covered about a dozen donors pooled from two independent experiments.

Data came from a NextSeq 550. The Human TCR Profiling Kit (MiLaboratory) was used to prepare UMI-labeled 5' RACE TRB cDNA libraries. cDNA synthesis used the entire amount of extracted RNA, and PCR amplification then used the entire amount of cDNA produced. The libraries were made side by side, with each library going through the same number of PCR cycles. As for the authors' bioinformatics: With a requirement of at least two reads per UMI, MIGEC and MiXCR extracted about 50,000 +/- 10,000 unique UMI-labeled TRB cDNA molecules per library. An average of approximately 40,000 +/- 10,000 functional in-frame TRB CDR3 nucleotide clonotypes without stop codons was found per library. Diversity metrics, including normalized Shannon-Wiener and Chao1, were computed in VDJtools after downsampling to 5000 UMI-labeled TRB molecules per sample. VDJtools computed clonotype-size-weighted physicochemical properties of the central five CDR3 residues: interaction energy, strength, volume and Kidera factor 4. Following TCRdb reprocessing, every CDR3 protein sequence forms one entry, and DNA is not provided. TCRdb's processing, not the study's, gives the V and J calls here. This sample's listing comprises 65,000 to 90,000 distinct CDR3 sequences. The ten largest account for roughly 0.62% of the sample.

Overall study outcomes, separate from this receptor: Repertoire diversity was comparably high in both naive subsets but much lower in memory CD8+ T cells. Compared with CXCR3-negative naive cells, CXCR3-positive naive cells had TRB CDR3s with higher hydrophobicity (lower Kidera factor 4), lower energy, and higher strength and volume indices. Freshly isolated PBMCs were used for most assays because CXCR3 expression went down partially after cryopreservation. Because surface CD5, which has been linked to self-reactivity in mice, was comparable between naive subsets, TCR interaction strength was also inferred from TRB CDR3 physicochemical properties. Similar TRBV-TRBJ usage was shown by naive CXCR3-negative and CXCR3-positive cells from the same donor, whereas distinct patterns were shown by memory cells.

The sequence links TRBV7-2 to TRBJ2-7; TCRdb's D call, TRBD2, is unchecked because there is no DNA. Input material: naive CXCR3+ CD8+ T cells from blood. Sample cell subset or site, as interpreted from the label and publication: CD45RO-CCR7+CD27+CD95- naive CD8+ T cells expressing CXCR3 (TNR3+). This TCR came from a human donor in good health. Some clones in this sample may be carry-over from other donors' samples. The CDR3 amino acid sequence is: CASSLAGGNYEQYF.